This T cell receptor (beta chain) emerged from a study of technical replicates of blood from several donors listed by TCRdb under 2017. Worth noting for this clone: Its antigen specificity is not known. No base quality information exists; no much larger clone differs at one position.

Receptor libraries were prepared by the immunoSEQ multiplex PCR assay. TCRdb obtained this table from immuneACCESS and retained in-frame rearrangements with V and J assigned. These tables miss some clones; where compared with another copy, unresolved V genes account for less than half of the shortfall, and the remainder is unexplained. The sample data list 75,000 to 95,000 clones, and about 88% of these were observed just once. Together, the top ten hold 0.41% of the sample. Including cysteine and phenylalanine, the CDR3 has 14 amino acids. The DNA shown is the 42-base CDR3, in frame from base 1. From V the trimming removes 6 bases and from J it removes 3 bases, while the gene matches leave 8 bases of the junction unaccounted for. CDR1 and CDR2, looked up from the germline V gene, are KGHSH and LQKENI.

The sequenced material came from T cells isolated from PBMCs. This TCR derives from a human donor in good health. The V and J segments used are TRBV18 and TRBJ2-7, with TRBD1 identical over 7 junction bases. The CDR3 loop reads CASSPWDSDYEQYF. At the DNA level, the sequence is TGTGCCAGCTCCCCTTGGGACAGCGACTACGAGCAGTACTTC. Where the CDR3 stops, the reference TRBV18 and TRBJ2-7 genes take over; the full variable domain is NAGVMQNPRHLVRRRGQEARLRCSPMKGHSHVYWYRQLPEEGLKFMVYLQKENIIDESGMPKERFSAEFPKEGPSILRIQQVVRGDSAAYFCASSPWDSDYEQYFGPGTRLTVT.